This entry lists 10 T cell receptor beta chains sequenced from one sample in a study of post-analysis software for immune sequencing data. Study-wide results and caveats: Patients used several TRBV segments, including TRBV5-6, TRBV5-1 and TRBV20-1, more often than controls.

Antigens for these TCRs are unknown. TCR beta cDNA libraries had unique molecular identifiers. Each CDR3 protein gets one entry after TCRdb re-called the PCR reads with MiXCR. The sample yields some 260,000 distinct CDR3 sequences, approximately 34% seen once. Material for sequencing was blood. The receptors derive from a girl between 5 and 17 years old with multiple sclerosis.

This clonotype was seen many times. The chain joins TRBV11-2 to TRBJ2-5; 11 bases are a match to TRBD1. The CDR3 sequence is 20 residues long. V was pared by 0 bases and J by 2 bases, with 14 bases of the junction left unmatched. The germline CDR1 and CDR2 sequences are SGHAT and FQNNGV. CDR3 sequence (DNA): TGTGCCAGCAGCTTAGAAGGGGTAGGGACAGGGGGTTTCTCACAAGAGACCCAGTACTTC. Its translation: CASSLEGVGTGGFSQETQYF. Full variable domain (outside the CDR3, taken from reference TRBV11-2 and TRBJ2-5): EAGVAQSPRYKIIEKRQSVAFWCNPISGHATLYWYQQILGQGPKLLIQFQNNGVVDDSQLPKDRFSAERLKGVDSTLKIQPAKLEDSAVYLCASSLEGVGTGGFSQETQYFGPGTRLLVL.

Worth noting for this clonotype: This sequence may be a read error, since a much larger clone differs from it by one base. CDR3 coding DNA: TGTGCCAGCAGTGGCGGGACAGGGTCGTACTTC. Protein: CASSGGTGSYF. The chain employs TRBV6-1 and TRBJ2-5; 9 bases line up with TRBD1. From germline, CDR1 is MNHNS and CDR2 SASEGT. After removal of 4 bases from V and 13 bases from J, the junction contained 4 bases not matched to a gene. The length of the CDR3 is 11 residues.

The gene calls are TRBV3-1 and TRBJ2-2; D not resolved. The CDR3 length is 16 residues. Germline loops: CDR1 LGHDT, CDR2 YNNKEL (reference sequence). The germline V and J ends were trimmed by 1 base and 1 base, with 10 bases remaining between them. The CDR3 region has the DNA TGTGCCAGCAGCCAAGCGGGTTGGCGGAACACCGGGGAGCTGTTTTTT. It yields the protein CASSQAGWRNTGELFF.

Only a few counts were recorded for this clonotype. The V call is TRBV18, the J call TRBJ2-1, with TRBD1 matching 10 bases. The CDR3 loop spans 14 amino acids. V lost 8 bases to trimming and J lost 8 bases; unmatched junction nucleotides: 9. The germline V gene encodes CDR1 KGHSH and CDR2 LQKENI. As DNA, the CDR3 is TGTGCCAGCGCATGGGACAGGGGCTTTGATGAGCAGTTCTTC. Its protein is CASAWDRGFDEQFF.

This clonotype was recorded many times. The chain combines TRBV24-1 with TRBJ2-4; TRBD2 aligns across 9 bases. The ends lost 7 bases at V and 9 bases at J; junction bases unmatched: 3. This CDR3 contains 12 residues. Germline-derived CDR1 and CDR2 are KGHDR and SFDVKD. This CDR3 reads CATSAGGSIQYF. The CDR3 region has the DNA TGTGCCACCAGCGCGGGGGGGAGCATTCAGTACTTC.

This clonotype was seen at least ten times. V is TRBV6-1 and J is TRBJ2-7, with a weak D call TRBD1 (5 bases). The CDR3 sequence is 13 residues long. Germline lookup yields CDR1 MNHNS and CDR2 SASEGT. The V and J ends lost 7 bases and 2 bases respectively, with 12 bases between them. The CDR3 DNA reads TGTGCCAGCAAGAGCCGGACAACCTACGAGCAGTACTTC. Translated, it gives CASKSRTTYEQYF.

This clonotype came up many times. V gene TRBV20-1 combines with J gene TRBJ1-1; 8 bases match TRBD1. This CDR3 comprises 14 residues. CDR1 DFQATT and CDR2 SNEGSKA come from the germline V gene (reference sequence). Unmatched junction bases numbered 7, after V lost 3 bases and J lost 4 bases. The chain's CDR3 is CSASGQGRGTEAFF. The CDR3 region has the DNA TGCAGTGCTAGTGGACAGGGACGGGGCACTGAAGCTTTCTTT.

This clonotype was detected only once. The chain joins TRBV11-2 to TRBJ2-7, with D unclear. Looked up from germline, CDR1 is SGHAT and CDR2 is FQNNGV. V lost 1 base and J 3 bases, leaving 4 bases between the germline ends. This CDR3 has 12 residues. The CDR3 bases are TGTGCCAGCAGCTTAGGCGTCTACGAGCAGTACGTC. This translates into CASSLGVYEQYV.

A remark on this clonotype: This sequence may be a read error, since a much larger clone differs from it by one base. V usage is TRBV6-2 or TRBV6-3 and J usage is TRBJ2-5; D is uncertain. The CDR3 is 13 amino acids. Germline V gene data show CDR1 as MNHEY and CDR2 as SVGEGT. V shed 2 bases and J shed 11 bases, with 15 bases lying between them. The CDR3 DNA follows: TGTGCCAGCAGTTACACGCGCGCGAGTGAGCAGTACTTC. Amino acid sequence: CASSYTRASEQYF.

On this clonotype: A clone one base away is much larger, so this may be a read error. V and J are TRBV10-3 and TRBJ1-1; 7 bases fit TRBD1. The length of the CDR3 is 17 residues. Germline V CDR1 and CDR2: ENHRY, SYGVKD. CDR3 DNA sequence: TGTGCCATCAGTGAAGGGGGCAACCAGGGAGTGAACGCTGAAGCTTTCTTT. It is translated as CAISEGGNQGVNAEAFF.